This T cell receptor beta chain was identified during a study of T cells in Graves' hyperthyroidism and ophthalmopathy. This clonotype has only a few counts. Its antigen is as yet unknown. Using RNA transcripts as the source, TCR beta CDR3 regions were amplified. The TCR CDR3 first-round RT-PCR relied on the HTBI primer set. TCRdb re-called the multiplex PCR reads through MiXCR, storing one row per CDR3 protein. The table lists fewer than 250,000 distinct CDR3 sequences, 24% of them singletons, with roughly 40% in the top ten. This CDR3 contains 14 residues. The germline gives CDR1 SEHNR, CDR2 FQNEAQ (reference sequence). V lost 5 bases and J 0 bases, leaving 7 bases between the germline ends. Diagnoses rested on clinical symptoms, serum thyroxine and TRAb, thyroid ultrasound and orbital computed tomography. Using over 8.5 ml of fresh peripheral blood, PBMCs were prepared. Study conclusions and caveats: Stable hyperthyroidism was separated from ophthalmopathy by a model based on 13 V-J features.

Material for sequencing was blood. This chain joins TRBV7-9 and TRBJ2-2, with D possibly being TRBD1 (6 bases). The receptor comes from a woman between 40 and 50 years old with Graves' ophthalmopathy. This CDR3 reads CASSRGTNTGELFF. CDR3 DNA sequence: TGTGCCAGCAGCAGGGGGACGAACACCGGGGAGCTGTTTTTT. Variable domain in full (rest from reference TRBV7-9 and TRBJ2-2): DTGVSQNPRHKITKRGQNVTFRCDPISEHNRLYWYRQTLGQGPEFLTYFQNEAQLEKSRLLSDRFSAERPKGSFSTLEIQRTEQGDSAMYLCASSRGTNTGELFFGEGSRLTVL.